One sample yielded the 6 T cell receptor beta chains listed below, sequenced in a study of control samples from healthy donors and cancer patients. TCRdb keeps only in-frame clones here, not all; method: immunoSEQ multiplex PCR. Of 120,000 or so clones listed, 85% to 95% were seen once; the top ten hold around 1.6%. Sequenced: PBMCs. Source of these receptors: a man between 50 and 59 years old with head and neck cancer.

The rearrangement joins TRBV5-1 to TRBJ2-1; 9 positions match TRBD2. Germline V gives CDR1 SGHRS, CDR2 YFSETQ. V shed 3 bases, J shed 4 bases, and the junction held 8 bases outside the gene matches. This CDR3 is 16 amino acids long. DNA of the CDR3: TGCGCCAGCAGCTCCCTTTCCAGCGGGGGGTACAATGAGCAGTTCTTC. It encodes CASSSLSSGGYNEQFF.

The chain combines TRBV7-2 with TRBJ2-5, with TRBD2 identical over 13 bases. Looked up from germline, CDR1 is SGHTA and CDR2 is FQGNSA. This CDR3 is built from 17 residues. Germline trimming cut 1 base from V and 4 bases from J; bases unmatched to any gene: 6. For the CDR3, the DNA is TGTGCCAGCAGCTTAGGACTTCGACTAGCGGGGGGAGAGACCCAGTACTTC. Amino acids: CASSLGLRLAGGETQYF.

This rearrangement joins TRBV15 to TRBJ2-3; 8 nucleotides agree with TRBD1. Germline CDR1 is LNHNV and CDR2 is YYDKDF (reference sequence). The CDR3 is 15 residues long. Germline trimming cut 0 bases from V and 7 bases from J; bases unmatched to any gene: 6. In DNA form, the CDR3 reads TGTGCCACCAGCAGAGATCGGGGGACAGGTAATACGCAGTATTTT. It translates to CATSRDRGTGNTQYF.

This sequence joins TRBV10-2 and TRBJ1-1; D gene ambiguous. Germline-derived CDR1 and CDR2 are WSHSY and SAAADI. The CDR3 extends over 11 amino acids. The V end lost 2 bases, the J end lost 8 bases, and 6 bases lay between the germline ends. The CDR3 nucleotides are TGCGCCAGCAGTGAGGGGAGGGAAGCTTTCTTT. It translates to CASSEGREAFF.

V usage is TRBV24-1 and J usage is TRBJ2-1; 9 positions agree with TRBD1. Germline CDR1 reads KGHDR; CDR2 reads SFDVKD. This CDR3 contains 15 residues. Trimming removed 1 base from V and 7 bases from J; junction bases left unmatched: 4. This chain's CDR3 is CATSDFGTGHNEQFF. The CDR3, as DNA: TGTGCCACCAGTGATTTCGGGACAGGGCATAATGAGCAGTTCTTC.

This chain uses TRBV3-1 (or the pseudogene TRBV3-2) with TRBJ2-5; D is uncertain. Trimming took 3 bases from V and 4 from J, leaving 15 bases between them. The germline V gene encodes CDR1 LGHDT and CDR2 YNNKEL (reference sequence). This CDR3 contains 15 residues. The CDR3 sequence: CASSHPYPWGETQYF. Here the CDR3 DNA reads TGTGCCAGCAGCCACCCCTATCCCTGGGGAGAGACCCAGTACTTC.